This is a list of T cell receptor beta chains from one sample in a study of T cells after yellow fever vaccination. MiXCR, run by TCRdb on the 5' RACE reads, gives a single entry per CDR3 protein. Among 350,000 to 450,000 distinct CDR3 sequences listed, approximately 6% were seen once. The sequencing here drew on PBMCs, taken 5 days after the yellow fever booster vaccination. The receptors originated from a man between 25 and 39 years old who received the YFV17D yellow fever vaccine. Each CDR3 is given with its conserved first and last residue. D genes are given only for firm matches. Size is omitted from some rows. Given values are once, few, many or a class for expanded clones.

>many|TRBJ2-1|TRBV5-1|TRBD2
TGCGCCAGCAGCTTGGCCGGTATAGCGGGAAGGCATGAGCAGTTCTTC
CASSLAGIAGRHEQFF
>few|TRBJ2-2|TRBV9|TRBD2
TGTGCCAGCAGCGGAACCGGGACTAGCGGGAGTGGCACCGGGGAGCTGTTTTTT
CASSGTGTSGSGTGELFF
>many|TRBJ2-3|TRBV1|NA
TGCACCAGCAGCCAAGTGTTTGGGACTAGCGGGAGGTTGGGTACAGATACGCAGTATTTT
CTSSQVFGTSGRLGTDTQYF
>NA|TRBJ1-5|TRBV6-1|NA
TGTGCCAGCAGTGGGGCAGCGGTTCAGCCCCAGCATTTT
CASSGAAVQPQHF
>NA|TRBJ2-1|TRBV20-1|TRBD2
TGCAGTGCTAGCCAACATATTCTCAGCGGGAGATCTGAGCAGTTCTTC
CSASQHILSGRSEQFF
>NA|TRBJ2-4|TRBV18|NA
TGTGCCAGCTCACCCCTAGGGGGAATTTCAGCCAAAAACATTCAGTACTTC
CASSPLGGISAKNIQYF
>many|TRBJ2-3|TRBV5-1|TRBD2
TGCGCCAGCAGCTGGACTAGCGAGAACACAGATACGCAGTATTTT
CASSWTSENTDTQYF
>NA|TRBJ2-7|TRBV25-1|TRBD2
TGTGCCAGCAGTGAAACGGGACTAGTTCGCGAGCAGTACTTC
CASSETGLVREQYF
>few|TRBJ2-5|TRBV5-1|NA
TGCGCCAGCAGCGGTACCCACGGGAAGGGAGAGACCCAGTACTTC
CASSGTHGKGETQYF
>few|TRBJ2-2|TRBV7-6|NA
TGTGCCAGCAGCTTGACCTCCGGGACGGACACCGGGGAGCTGTTTTTT
CASSLTSGTDTGELFF
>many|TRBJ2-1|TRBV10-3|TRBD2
TGTGCCATCAGTGTTGGGCGGGAGCGCAATGAGCAGTTCTTC
CAISVGRERNEQFF
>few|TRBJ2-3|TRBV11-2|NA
TGTGCCAGCAGCCGACGAAAGACCGGAGGGCCCTCAACTGTATACACAGATACGCAGTATTTT
CASSRRKTGGPSTVYTDTQYF